This T cell receptor beta chain stems from a study of blood T cells in healthy people across ages. Across the whole study: Every two T cells gave about one barcoded beta molecule via template switching.

Points from the study as a whole: In long-lived donors, naive CD4+ cell counts and diversity exceeded those of aged donors. Across samples, TCR beta diversity tracked strongly with naive T cell percentage. PBMCs were not sorted, which prevented a conclusive comparison of naive versus antigen-experienced cells.

With a J-beta primer mix and a sample-barcoded 5' primer, a second PCR ran about 7 to 12 cycles. TCRdb reprocessed the 5' RACE reads with MiXCR, giving one entry per CDR3 protein. Among some 640,000 distinct CDR3 sequences, about 30% were seen once, and the ten largest hold roughly 14%. In germline, CDR1 is DFQATT, CDR2 SNEGSKA (reference sequence). The CDR3 runs 16 residues. Concerning this clonotype itself: As yet, its antigen is unknown. A read error may be the cause here, since a much bigger clone is one base away.

The material sequenced was blood. This chain connects TRBV20-1 to TRBJ2-3; D may be TRBD1 or TRBD2 (6 bases each). The TCR sequence derives from a woman of 80 years or more in good health. The CDR3 spells CSTRDRGRASTDTQYF. For the CDR3, the DNA is TGCAGTACTAGAGATCGGGGGCGGGCGAGCACAGATACGCAGTATTTT.